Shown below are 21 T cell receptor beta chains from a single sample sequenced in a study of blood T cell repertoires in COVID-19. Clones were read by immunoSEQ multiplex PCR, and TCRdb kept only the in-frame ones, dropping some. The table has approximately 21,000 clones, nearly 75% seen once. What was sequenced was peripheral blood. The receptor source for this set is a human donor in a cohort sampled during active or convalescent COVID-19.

The CDR3 coding sequence is TGTGCCAGCAGCCTCCCTCGGAGGGCCGCTTACAATGAGCAGTTCTTC. It yields the protein CASSLPRRAAYNEQFF. This chain joins TRBV3-1 (or the pseudogene TRBV3-2) and TRBJ2-1; possible D gene TRBD2, 6 bases. CDR3 length: 16 residues. V was trimmed by 4 bases and J by 4 bases, leaving 17 bases between them. The germline gives CDR1 LGHDT, CDR2 YNNKEL (reference sequence).

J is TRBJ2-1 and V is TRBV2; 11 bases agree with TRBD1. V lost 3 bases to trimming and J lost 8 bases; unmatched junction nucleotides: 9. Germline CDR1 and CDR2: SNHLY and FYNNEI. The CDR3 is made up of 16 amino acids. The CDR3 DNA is TGTGCCAGCAGTGATTTTGGACAGGGGGCTATCGATGAGCAGTTCTTC. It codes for CASSDFGQGAIDEQFF.

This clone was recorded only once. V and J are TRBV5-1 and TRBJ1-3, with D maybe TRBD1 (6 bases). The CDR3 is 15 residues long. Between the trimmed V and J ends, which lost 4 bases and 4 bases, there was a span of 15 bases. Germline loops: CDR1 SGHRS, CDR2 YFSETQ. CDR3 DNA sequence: TGCGCCAGCAGCGCCGGAAGGACAGAGGGAAACACCATATATTTT. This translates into CASSAGRTEGNTIYF.

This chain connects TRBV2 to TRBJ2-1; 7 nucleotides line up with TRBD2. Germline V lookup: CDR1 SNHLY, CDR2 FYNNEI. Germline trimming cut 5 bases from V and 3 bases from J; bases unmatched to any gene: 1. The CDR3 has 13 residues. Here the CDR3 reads CASSRGDYNEQFF. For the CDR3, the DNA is TGTGCCAGCAGTCGGGGGGACTACAATGAGCAGTTCTTC.

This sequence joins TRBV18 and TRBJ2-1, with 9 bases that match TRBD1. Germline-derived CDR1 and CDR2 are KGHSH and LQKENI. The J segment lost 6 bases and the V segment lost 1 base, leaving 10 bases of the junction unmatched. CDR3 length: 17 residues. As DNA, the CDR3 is TGTGCCAGCTCACCACAGTTTGGGACAGGGTTAAGCAATGAGCAGTTCTTC. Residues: CASSPQFGTGLSNEQFF.

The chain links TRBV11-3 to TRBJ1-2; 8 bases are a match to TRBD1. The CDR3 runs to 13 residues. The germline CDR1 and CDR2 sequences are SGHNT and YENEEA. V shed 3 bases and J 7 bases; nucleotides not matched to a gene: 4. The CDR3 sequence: CASSFTGGFGYTF. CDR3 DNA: TGTGCCAGCAGCTTTACAGGGGGTTTTGGCTACACCTTC.

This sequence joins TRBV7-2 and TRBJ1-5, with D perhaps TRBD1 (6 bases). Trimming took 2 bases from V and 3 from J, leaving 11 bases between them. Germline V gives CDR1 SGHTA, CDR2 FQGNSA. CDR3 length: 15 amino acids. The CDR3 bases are TGTGCCAGCAGCTTAAGGCAGGGGAACAATCAGCCCCAGCATTTT. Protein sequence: CASSLRQGNNQPQHF.

CDR3 protein: CASSLAGSNDEKLFF. In DNA, the CDR3 is TGTGCCAGCAGTTTAGCAGGCTCGAACGATGAAAAACTGTTTTTT. This sequence joins TRBV27 and TRBJ1-4; D remains ambiguous. This CDR3 is 15 amino acids long. From germline, CDR1 is MNHEY and CDR2 SMNVEV (reference sequence). V shed 2 bases and J shed 6 bases, with 13 bases lying between them.

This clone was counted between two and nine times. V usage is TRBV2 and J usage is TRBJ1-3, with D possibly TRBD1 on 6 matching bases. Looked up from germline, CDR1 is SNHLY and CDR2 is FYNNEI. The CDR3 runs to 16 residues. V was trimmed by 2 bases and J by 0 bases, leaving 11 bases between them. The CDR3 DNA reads TGTGCCAGCAGTGAACCGACAGGACTCTCTGGAAACACCATATATTTT. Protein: CASSEPTGLSGNTIYF.

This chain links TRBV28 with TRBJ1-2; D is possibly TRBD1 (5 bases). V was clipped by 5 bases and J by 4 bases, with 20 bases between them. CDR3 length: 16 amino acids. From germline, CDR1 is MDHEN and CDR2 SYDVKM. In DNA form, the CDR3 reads TGTGCCAGCAGTGCGGGAGGGCAGGGAAGTACCTATGGCTACACCTTC. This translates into CASSAGGQGSTYGYTF.

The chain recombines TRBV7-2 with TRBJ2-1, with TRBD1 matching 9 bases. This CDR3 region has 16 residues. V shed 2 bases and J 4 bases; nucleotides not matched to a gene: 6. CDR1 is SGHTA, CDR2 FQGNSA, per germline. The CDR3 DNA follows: TGTGCCAGCAGCTTAACAGGGGGCGCGGGATACAATGAGCAGTTCTTC. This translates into CASSLTGGAGYNEQFF.

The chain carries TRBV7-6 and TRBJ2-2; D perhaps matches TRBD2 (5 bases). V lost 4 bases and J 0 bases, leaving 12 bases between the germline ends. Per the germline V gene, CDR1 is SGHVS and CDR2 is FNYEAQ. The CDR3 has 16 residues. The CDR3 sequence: CASSWPEGANTGELFF. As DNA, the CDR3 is TGTGCCAGCAGCTGGCCCGAGGGAGCGAACACCGGGGAGCTGTTTTTT. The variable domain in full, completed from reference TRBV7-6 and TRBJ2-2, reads GAGVSQSPRYKVTKRGQDVALRCDPISGHVSLYWYRQALGQGPEFLTYFNYEAQQDKSGLPNDRFSAERPEGSISTLTIQRTEQRDSAMYRCASSWPEGANTGELFFGEGSRLTVL.

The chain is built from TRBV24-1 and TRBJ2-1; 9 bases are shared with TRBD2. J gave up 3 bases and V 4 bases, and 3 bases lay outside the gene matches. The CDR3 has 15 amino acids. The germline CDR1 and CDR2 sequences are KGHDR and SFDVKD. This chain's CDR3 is CATSERGGRYNEQFF. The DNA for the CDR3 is TGTGCCACCAGTGAGCGGGGGGGCCGCTACAATGAGCAGTTCTTC.

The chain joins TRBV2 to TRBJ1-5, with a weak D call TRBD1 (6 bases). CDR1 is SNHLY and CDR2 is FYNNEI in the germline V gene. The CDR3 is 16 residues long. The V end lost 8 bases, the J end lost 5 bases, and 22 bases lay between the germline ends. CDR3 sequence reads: CASGLRGRGLYQPQHF. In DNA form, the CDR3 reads TGTGCCAGCGGTCTGAGGGGGAGGGGCCTTTATCAGCCCCAGCATTTT.

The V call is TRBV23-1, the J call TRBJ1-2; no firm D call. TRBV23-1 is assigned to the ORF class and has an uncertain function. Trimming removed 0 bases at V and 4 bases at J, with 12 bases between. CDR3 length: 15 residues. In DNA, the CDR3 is TGCGCCAGCAGTCAATCTCTGTGGAGACCCTATGGCTACACCTTC. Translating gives CASSQSLWRPYGYTF.

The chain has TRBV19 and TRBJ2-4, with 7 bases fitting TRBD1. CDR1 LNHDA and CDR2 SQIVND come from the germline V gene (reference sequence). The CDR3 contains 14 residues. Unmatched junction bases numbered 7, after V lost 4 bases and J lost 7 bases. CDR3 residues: CASSTPTGWNIQYF. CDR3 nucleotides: TGTGCCAGTAGTACCCCGACAGGGTGGAACATTCAGTACTTC.

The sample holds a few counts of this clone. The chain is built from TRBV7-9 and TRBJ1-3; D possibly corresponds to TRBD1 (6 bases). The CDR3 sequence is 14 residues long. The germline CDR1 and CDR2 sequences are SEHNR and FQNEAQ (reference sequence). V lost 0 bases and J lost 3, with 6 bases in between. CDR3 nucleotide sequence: TGTGCCAGCAGCTTAGCCAGGGGTGGAAACACCATATATTTT. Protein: CASSLARGGNTIYF.

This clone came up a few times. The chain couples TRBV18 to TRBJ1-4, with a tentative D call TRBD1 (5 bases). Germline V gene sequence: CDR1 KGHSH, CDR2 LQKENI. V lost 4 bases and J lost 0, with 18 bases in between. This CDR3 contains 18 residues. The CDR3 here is CASSRGDRALPTNEKLFF. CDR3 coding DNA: TGTGCCAGCTCACGCGGGGACCGGGCACTACCAACTAATGAAAAACTGTTTTTT.

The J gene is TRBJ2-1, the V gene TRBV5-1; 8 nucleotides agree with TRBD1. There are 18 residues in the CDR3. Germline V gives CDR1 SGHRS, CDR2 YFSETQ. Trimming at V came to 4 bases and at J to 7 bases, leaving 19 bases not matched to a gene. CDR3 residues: CASSPEGNRARQGNEQFF. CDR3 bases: TGCGCCAGCAGCCCCGAAGGGAACAGGGCGCGACAGGGGAATGAGCAGTTCTTC.

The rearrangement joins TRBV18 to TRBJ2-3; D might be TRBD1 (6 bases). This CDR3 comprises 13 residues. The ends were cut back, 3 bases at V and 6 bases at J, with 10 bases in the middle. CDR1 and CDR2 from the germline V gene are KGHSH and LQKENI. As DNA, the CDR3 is TGTGCCAGCTCACCCAGACAGGCCGATACGCAGTATTTT. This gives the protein CASSPRQADTQYF.

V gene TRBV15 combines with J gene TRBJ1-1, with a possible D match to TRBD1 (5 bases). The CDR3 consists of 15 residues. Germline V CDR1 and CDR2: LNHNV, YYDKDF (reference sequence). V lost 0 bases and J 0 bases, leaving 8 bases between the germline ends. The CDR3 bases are TGTGCCACCAGCAGAGACCCCAGGGTGAACACTGAAGCTTTCTTT. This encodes CATSRDPRVNTEAFF.